This T cell receptor (beta chain) is drawn from a study of CD8 T cells in Susac syndrome. General study findings and limits: Regarding the TCR sequencing and HLA analysis, the study admitted that a relatively small number of individuals were involved.

Comments on this clonotype: Antigen specificity is unknown.

0.5 to 1 ug RNA was reverse transcribed with random hexamers. With immunoSEQ multiplex PCR, TCR beta CDR3 was amplified across 54 Vbeta and 13 Jbeta. From the immunoSEQ multiplex PCR reads, TCRdb called clonotypes with MiXCR, one entry per CDR3 protein. The sample lists about 130,000 distinct CDR3 sequences, around 94% seen once, with around 0.12% in the top ten. Sequencing of TCR beta was performed on blood CD8+ T cells and on blood CD4+ T cells. Both CD4+ and CD8+ T cells were negatively isolated, and TEMRA cells underwent FACS enrichment. Germline V gene sequence: CDR1 MNHEY, CDR2 SVGAGI. Trimming took off 7 bases at V and 10 bases at J, with 17 bases between the two ends. This CDR3 region has 14 residues.

The TCR originated in a human donor with multiple sclerosis. Source material: CD4+ T cells from PBMCs. The chain links TRBV6-5 to TRBJ2-6; D is perhaps TRBD2 (5 bases). CDR3 amino acids: CASKRGGRGNVLTF. For the CDR3, the DNA is TGTGCCAGCAAGCGAGGAGGCCGGGGAAACGTCCTGACTTTC.